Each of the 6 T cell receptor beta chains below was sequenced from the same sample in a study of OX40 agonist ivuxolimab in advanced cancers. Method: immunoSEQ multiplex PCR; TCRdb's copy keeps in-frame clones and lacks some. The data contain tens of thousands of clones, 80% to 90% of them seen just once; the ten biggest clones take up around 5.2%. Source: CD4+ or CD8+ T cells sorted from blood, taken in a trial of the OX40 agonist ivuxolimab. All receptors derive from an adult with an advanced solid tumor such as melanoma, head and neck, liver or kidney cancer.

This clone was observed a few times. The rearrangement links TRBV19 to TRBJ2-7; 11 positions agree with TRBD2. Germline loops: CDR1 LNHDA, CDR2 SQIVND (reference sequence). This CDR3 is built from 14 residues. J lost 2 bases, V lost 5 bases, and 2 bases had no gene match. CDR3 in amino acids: CASSSLAGAYEQYF. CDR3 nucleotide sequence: TGTGCCAGTAGTTCACTAGCGGGAGCCTACGAGCAGTACTTC.

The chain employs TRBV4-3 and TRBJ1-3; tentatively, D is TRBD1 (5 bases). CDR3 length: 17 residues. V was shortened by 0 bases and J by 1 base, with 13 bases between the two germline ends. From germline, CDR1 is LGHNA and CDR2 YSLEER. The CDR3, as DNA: TGCGCCAGCAGCCAAGACCCAGGGTGGGGTTCTGGAAACACCATATATTTT. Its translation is CASSQDPGWGSGNTIYF.

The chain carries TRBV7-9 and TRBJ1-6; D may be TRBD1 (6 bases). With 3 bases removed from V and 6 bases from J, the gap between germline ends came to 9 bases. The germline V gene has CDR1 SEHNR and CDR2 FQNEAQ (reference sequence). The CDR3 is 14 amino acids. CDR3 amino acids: CASSLGQINSPLHF. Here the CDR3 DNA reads TGTGCCAGCAGCTTGGGACAAATTAATTCACCCCTCCACTTT.

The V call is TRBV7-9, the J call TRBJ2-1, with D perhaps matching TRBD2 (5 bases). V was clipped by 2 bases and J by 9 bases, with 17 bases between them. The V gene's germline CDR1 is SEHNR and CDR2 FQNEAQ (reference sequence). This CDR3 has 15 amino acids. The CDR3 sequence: CASSLTPLAGGEQFF. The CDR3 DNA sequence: TGTGCCAGCAGCTTAACCCCTCTGGCGGGCGGTGAGCAGTTCTTC.

CDR3 nucleotide sequence: TGCGCCAGCAGCTTACTAGGACAGCAAGAGACCCAGTACTTC. This encodes CASSLLGQQETQYF. The chain recombines TRBV5-1 with TRBJ2-5; TRBD1 might be the D (6 bases). V was pared by 2 bases and J by 2 bases, with 10 bases between. CDR1 is SGHRS and CDR2 is YFSETQ in the germline V gene. The CDR3 consists of 14 residues.

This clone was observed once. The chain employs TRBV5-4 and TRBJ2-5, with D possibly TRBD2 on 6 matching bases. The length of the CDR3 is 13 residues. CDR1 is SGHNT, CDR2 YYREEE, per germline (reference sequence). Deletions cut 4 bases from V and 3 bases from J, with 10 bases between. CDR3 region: CASSLRGEETQYF. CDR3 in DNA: TGTGCCAGCAGCCTGCGGGGAGAAGAGACCCAGTACTTC.